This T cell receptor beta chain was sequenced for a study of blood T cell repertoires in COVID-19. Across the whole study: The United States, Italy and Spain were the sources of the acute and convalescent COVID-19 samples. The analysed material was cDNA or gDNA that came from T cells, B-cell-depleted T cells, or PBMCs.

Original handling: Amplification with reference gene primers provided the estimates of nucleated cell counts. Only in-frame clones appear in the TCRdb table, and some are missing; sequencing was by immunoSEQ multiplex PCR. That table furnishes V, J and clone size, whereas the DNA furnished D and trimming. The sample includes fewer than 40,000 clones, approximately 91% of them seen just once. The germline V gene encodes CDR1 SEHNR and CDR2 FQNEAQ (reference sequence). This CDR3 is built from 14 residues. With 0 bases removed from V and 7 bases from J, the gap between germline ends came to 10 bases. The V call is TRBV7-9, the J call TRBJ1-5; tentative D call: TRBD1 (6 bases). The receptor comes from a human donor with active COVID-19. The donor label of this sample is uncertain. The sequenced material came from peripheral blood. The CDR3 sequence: CASSLATGGQPQHF. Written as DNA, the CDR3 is TGTGCCAGCAGCTTAGCTACGGGGGGCCAGCCCCAGCATTTT.